This T cell receptor beta chain was observed in a study of cytomegalovirus exposure and HLA in healthy donors. V was trimmed by 0 bases and J by 2 bases, leaving 10 bases between them. Looked up from germline, CDR1 is SEHNR and CDR2 is FQNEAQ (reference sequence). There are 15 residues in the CDR3. PCR employed 60 Vbeta and 13 Jbeta primers. Only in-frame clones appear in the TCRdb table, and some are missing; sequencing was by immunoSEQ multiplex PCR. This table holds around 62,000 clones, 60% to 80% found once. This receptor was taken from a male donor in good health and CMV-seropositive. The genes are TRBV7-9 and TRBJ2-5; D perhaps matches TRBD2 (7 bases). The sequenced sample was PBMCs. The CDR3 spells CASSLARGGQETQYF. CDR3 bases: TGTGCCAGCAGCTTAGCGAGGGGGGGACAAGAGACCCAGTACTTC.